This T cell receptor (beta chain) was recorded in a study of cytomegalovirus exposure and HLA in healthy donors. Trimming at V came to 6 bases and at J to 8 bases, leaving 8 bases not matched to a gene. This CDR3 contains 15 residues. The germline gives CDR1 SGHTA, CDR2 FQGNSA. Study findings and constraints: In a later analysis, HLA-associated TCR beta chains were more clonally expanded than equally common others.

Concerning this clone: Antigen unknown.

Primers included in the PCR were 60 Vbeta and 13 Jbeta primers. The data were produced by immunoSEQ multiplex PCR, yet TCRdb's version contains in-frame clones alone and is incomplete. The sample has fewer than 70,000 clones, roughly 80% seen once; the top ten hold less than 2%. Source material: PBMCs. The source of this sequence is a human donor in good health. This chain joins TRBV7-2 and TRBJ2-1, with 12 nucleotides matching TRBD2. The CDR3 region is CASSFPGLAGHEQFF. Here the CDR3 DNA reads TGTGCCAGCAGTTTTCCGGGACTAGCGGGCCATGAGCAGTTCTTC.